The 10 T cell receptor beta chains in this list originate from one sample, sequenced in a study of blood T cell repertoires in COVID-19. Profiling relied on immunoSEQ multiplex PCR, and the TCRdb table lists in-frame clones only, not all of them. The sample yields roughly 380,000 clones, approximately 89% seen once. Sequencing input: peripheral blood. The receptor set was obtained from a woman aged 40 to 49 with COVID-19, enrolled during active disease.

The V gene is TRBV5-1, the J gene TRBJ1-2, with 7 nucleotides matching TRBD1. Germline lookup yields CDR1 SGHRS and CDR2 YFSETQ. Trimming cost V 0 bases and J 7 bases; bases outside gene matches: 12. This CDR3 is built from 16 residues. The CDR3 DNA reads TGCGCCAGCAGCTTGGCCGAGGGGGCGCTCGGAAGTGGCTACACCTTC. It yields the protein CASSLAEGALGSGYTF.

This chain uses TRBV2 with TRBJ1-1; no reliable D call. The germline CDR1 and CDR2 sequences are SNHLY and FYNNEI. The CDR3 runs to 14 residues. The V gene lost 4 bases and the J gene lost 0 bases, with 9 bases spanning the gap. This chain's CDR3 is CASSGTWLNTEAFF. The CDR3 nucleotides are TGTGCCAGCAGTGGAACTTGGTTGAACACTGAAGCTTTCTTT. The full variable domain, rest sourced from reference TRBV2 and TRBJ1-1, is EPEVTQTPSHQVTQMGQEVILRCVPISNHLYFYWYRQILGQKVEFLVSFYNNEISEKSEIFDDQFSVERPDGSNFTLKIRSTKLEDSAMYFCASSGTWLNTEAFFGQGTRLTVV.

The chain carries TRBV11-3 and TRBJ1-6; D remains unclear. Germline loops: CDR1 SGHNT, CDR2 YENEEA. This CDR3 is built from 16 residues. Trimming removed 7 bases from V and 7 bases from J, with 20 bases in between. CDR3 in amino acids: CASNSWEARRNSPLHF. The CDR3 DNA reads TGTGCCAGCAACTCCTGGGAGGCCAGACGGAATTCACCCCTCCACTTT. The variable domain in full, completed from reference TRBV11-3 and TRBJ1-6, reads EAGVVQSPRYKIIEKKQPVAFWCNPISGHNTLYWYLQNLGQGPELLIRYENEEAVDDSQLPKDRFSAERLKGVDSTLKIQPAELGDSAVYLCASNSWEARRNSPLHFGNGTRLTVT.

This sequence joins TRBV7-2 and TRBJ1-1; possible D gene TRBD1, 5 bases. CDR1 is SGHTA and CDR2 is FQGNSA in the germline V gene. The CDR3 has 13 residues. Trimming pared 4 bases from V and 5 bases from J, leaving 11 bases between. The CDR3 here is CASSSLGATEAFF. The CDR3 DNA sequence: TGTGCCAGCAGCTCCCTTGGGGCGACTGAAGCTTTCTTT.

J is TRBJ1-1 and V is TRBV7-3, with 11 nucleotides matching TRBD1. Germline CDR1 and CDR2: SGHTA and FQGTGA. The CDR3 extends over 14 amino acids. The J segment lost 12 bases and the V segment lost 2 bases, leaving 8 bases of the junction unmatched. CDR3 sequence: CASSLEGTGGMTFF. The CDR3 nucleotides are TGTGCCAGCAGCTTAGAAGGGACAGGGGGAATGACTTTCTTT.

This clone was observed a few times. The chain employs TRBV6-5 and TRBJ2-3; weak D call: TRBD1 (5 bases). Germline V gene lookup returns CDR1 MNHEY and CDR2 SVGAGI. The CDR3 loop spans 13 amino acids. Trimming pared 4 bases from V and 6 bases from J, leaving 11 bases between. The CDR3 is CASSSQGRDTQYF. CDR3 in DNA: TGTGCCAGCAGTTCTCAGGGCCGCGATACGCAGTATTTT.

This chain uses TRBV28 with TRBJ1-1; maybe TRBD1 (5 bases). Between the trimmed V and J ends, which lost 3 bases and 10 bases, there was a span of 9 bases. This CDR3 spans 11 amino acids. Germline lookup yields CDR1 MDHEN and CDR2 SYDVKM. CDR3 bases: TGTGCCAGCAGTTTGGGGCTTTCAGCTTTCTTT. The encoded protein is CASSLGLSAFF.

The DNA for the CDR3 is TGTGCCAGCAGTTTAACGGCTAGCGGGAGCCAGACCCAGTACTTC. Protein sequence: CASSLTASGSQTQYF. V usage is TRBV28 and J usage is TRBJ2-5; 10 bases match TRBD2. Germline V CDR1 and CDR2: MDHEN, SYDVKM. The CDR3 spans 15 residues. With V trimmed by 2 bases and J by 6 bases, 6 bases remained unmatched.

The table lists this clone with a count of one. The chain uses TRBV7-3 and TRBJ1-1; 7 positions agree with TRBD1. V gave up 0 bases and J gave up 1 base; unmatched junction bases: 2. Germline V gene sequence: CDR1 SGHTA, CDR2 FQGTGA. The CDR3 runs 15 residues. CDR3 residues: CASSLTGGSNTEAFF. In DNA, the CDR3 is TGTGCCAGCAGCTTAACAGGGGGCTCGAACACTGAAGCTTTCTTT.

The chain joins TRBV2 to TRBJ1-2; 7 nucleotides match TRBD1. The J segment lost 4 bases and the V segment lost 0 bases, leaving 8 bases of the junction unmatched. The CDR3 loop spans 16 amino acids. Germline V CDR1 and CDR2: SNHLY, FYNNEI. The CDR3 reads CASSEATRQGPYGYTF. The CDR3 bases are TGTGCCAGCAGTGAAGCCACCCGACAGGGACCCTATGGCTACACCTTC.